This TCR beta chain was captured in a study of blood T cell repertoires in COVID-19. Assay used: immunoSEQ multiplex PCR; TCRdb lists only in-frame clones, some missing. The data contain 400,000 to 450,000 clones, roughly 89% of them seen just once; the ten biggest clones take up over 1.1%. The CDR3 runs 19 residues. With V trimmed by 0 bases and J by 5 bases, 15 bases remained unmatched. Germline CDR1 is SGHAT and CDR2 is FQNNGV. What was sequenced was peripheral blood. The J gene is TRBJ2-7, the V gene TRBV11-2, with TRBD2 matching 11 bases. This TCR derives from a woman in her twenties or thirties with active or convalescent COVID-19. The CDR3 protein is CASSLDWSSGREERHEQYF. The DNA of the CDR3 is TGTGCCAGCAGCTTAGATTGGAGTAGCGGGAGGGAAGAAAGGCACGAGCAGTACTTC.